This T cell receptor beta chain is from a study of response to subunit inactivated influenza vaccine. This CDR3 is 16 amino acids long. Germline V gene data show CDR1 as SEHNR and CDR2 as FQNEAQ (reference sequence). Trimming cost V 1 base and J 0 bases, with 10 bases left between them. Whole-study results and caveats: The authors proposed limited new T cell recruitment per seasonal influenza vaccination.

MiXCR, applied by TCRdb to the RT-PCR reads, yields one record per CDR3 protein. Of about 800,000 distinct CDR3 sequences in the sample, around 20% were seen once. This clonotype was observed a handful of times. The antigen remains undetermined. The rearrangement links TRBV7-9 to TRBJ2-1; D unclear. The clonotype was recovered from a man aged 45-65 years who received an inactivated influenza vaccine. This material consisted of PBMCs from blood, taken around 5 days after vaccination. This CDR3 reads CASSLGSNPSYNEQFF. The CDR3 nucleotides are TGTGCCAGCAGCTTAGGAAGTAATCCCTCCTACAATGAGCAGTTCTTC.